This T cell receptor beta chain stems from a study of vaccination effects on CD4 cells after COVID-19. Using viral peptide pools, the ViraFEST assay grew out antigen-specific CD4+ T cells prior to sequencing. Culture proceeded for roughly ten days, and CD4+ T cells were then isolated. Neither prior SARS-CoV-2 infection nor positive nucleocapsid antibodies were present in the vaccine recipients. Half-medium replacement with IL-2 medium occurred on days 3 and 7. Per germline, CDR1 SGHRS and CDR2 YFSETQ. CDR3 size: 14 residues. V lost 4 bases to trimming and J lost 4 bases; unmatched junction nucleotides: 5. On this clone: Antigen unknown.

Profiling relied on immunoSEQ multiplex PCR, and the TCRdb table lists in-frame clones only, not all of them. The table includes tens of thousands of clones, roughly 76% detected once. The rearrangement uses TRBV5-1 and TRBJ2-5; 9 bases line up with TRBD2. The receptor was isolated from a human donor who received a COVID-19 vaccine. The material was CD4+ T cells from PBMCs cultured with HCoV-NL63 spike peptides, obtained before COVID-19 vaccination. In DNA form, the CDR3 reads TGCGCCAGCAGCGAGGCGGGGGGGCGAGAGACCCAGTACTTC. Translated, it gives CASSEAGGRETQYF.